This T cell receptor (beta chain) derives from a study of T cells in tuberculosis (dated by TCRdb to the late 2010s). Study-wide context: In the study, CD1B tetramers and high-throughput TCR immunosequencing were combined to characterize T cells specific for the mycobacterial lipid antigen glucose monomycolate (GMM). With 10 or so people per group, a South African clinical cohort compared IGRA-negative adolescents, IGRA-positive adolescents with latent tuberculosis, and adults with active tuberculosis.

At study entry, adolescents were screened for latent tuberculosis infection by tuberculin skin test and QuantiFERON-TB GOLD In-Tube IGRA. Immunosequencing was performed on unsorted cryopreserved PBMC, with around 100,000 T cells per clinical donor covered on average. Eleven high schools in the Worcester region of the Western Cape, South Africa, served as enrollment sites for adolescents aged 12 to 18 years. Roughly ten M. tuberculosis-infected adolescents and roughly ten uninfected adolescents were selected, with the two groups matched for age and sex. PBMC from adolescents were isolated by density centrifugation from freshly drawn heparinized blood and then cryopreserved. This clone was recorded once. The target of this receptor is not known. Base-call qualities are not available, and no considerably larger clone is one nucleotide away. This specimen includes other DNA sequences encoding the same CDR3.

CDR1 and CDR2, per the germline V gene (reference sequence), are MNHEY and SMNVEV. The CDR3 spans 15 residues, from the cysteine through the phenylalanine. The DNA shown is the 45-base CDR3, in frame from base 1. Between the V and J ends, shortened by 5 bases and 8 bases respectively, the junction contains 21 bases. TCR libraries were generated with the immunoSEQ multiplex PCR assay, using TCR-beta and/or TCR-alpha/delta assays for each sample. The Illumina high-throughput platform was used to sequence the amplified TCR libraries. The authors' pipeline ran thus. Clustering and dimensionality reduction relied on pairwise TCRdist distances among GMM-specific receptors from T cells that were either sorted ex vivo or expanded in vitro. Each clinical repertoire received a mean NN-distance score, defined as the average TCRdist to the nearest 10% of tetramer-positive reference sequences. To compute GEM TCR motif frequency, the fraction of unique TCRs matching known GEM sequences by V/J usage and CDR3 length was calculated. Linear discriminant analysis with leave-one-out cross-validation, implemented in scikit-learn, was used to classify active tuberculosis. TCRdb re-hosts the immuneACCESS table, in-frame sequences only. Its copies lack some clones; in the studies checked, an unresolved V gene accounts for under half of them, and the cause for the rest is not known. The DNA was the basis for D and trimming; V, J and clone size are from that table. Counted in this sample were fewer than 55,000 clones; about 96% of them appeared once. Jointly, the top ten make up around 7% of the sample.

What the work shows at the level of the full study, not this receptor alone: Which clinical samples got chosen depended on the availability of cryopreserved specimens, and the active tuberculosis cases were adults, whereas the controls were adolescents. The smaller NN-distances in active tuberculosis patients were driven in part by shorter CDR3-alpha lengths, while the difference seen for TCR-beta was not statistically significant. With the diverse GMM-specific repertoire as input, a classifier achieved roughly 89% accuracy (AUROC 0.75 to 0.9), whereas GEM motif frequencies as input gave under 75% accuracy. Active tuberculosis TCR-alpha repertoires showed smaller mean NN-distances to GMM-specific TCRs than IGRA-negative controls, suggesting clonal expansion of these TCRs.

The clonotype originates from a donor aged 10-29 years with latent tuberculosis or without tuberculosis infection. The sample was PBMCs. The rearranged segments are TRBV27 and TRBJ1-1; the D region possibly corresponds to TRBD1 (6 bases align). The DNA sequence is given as TGTGCCAGCAGTCTCAGAGGGGGAGGGGGTGCAGAAGCTTTCTTT. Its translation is CASSLRGGGGAEAFF.